This T cell receptor beta chain was identified in a study of T-cell reconstitution after alpha-beta-depleted transplantation in children. The study, taken as a whole, reports: Expanded graft clones numbering several hundred reportedly gave rise to alpha-beta T cells about two months after transplant. The origin of high day-60 TCRbeta diversity in some patients lay in surviving recipient T cells and thymic progenitors. Fresh T-cell production supplied most of the T-cell counts and diversity seen one year after transplant.

This clonotype showed up just a few times. The target antigen is unknown. Molecular barcoding with unique molecular identifiers was used for the TCRbeta library. TCRdb reanalysed the PCR reads using MiXCR and keeps one entry per CDR3 protein. The sample holds about 210,000 distinct CDR3 sequences, under 20% seen once. From germline, CDR1 is MGHDK and CDR2 SYGVNS. The CDR3 spans 15 residues. Trimming pared 7 bases from V and 6 bases from J, leaving 22 bases between. Source: PBMCs, mostly from graft donor cells, taken 360 days after TCRalphabeta/CD19-depleted stem cell transplant. The TCR comes from a male patient between 2 and 10 years old who had a stem cell transplant for acute lymphoblastic leukemia, so the T cells may come from the graft donor. The genes are TRBV25-1 and TRBJ2-7; possibly TRBD2 for D (6 bases). The CDR3 bases are TGTGCCAGCAATCGAGTGGCGGGAACCACTGGCGAGCAGTACTTC. This translates into CASNRVAGTTGEQYF.